Listed below are T cell receptor beta chains from one sample, sequenced in a study of blood T cell repertoires in COVID-19. The data were produced by immunoSEQ multiplex PCR, yet TCRdb's version contains in-frame clones alone and is incomplete. The sample shows 130,000 to 150,000 clones, 84% of them seen only once. Sample: PBMCs or T cells enriched from blood (not recorded which). The source of these receptors is a man aged 35 to 55 with acute COVID-19. CDR3s include the opening cysteine and the closing phenylalanine or tryptophan. A D gene is named only where the DNA matches it firmly. Expanded clones are given a class, and other clones once, few, many or no size at all.

abundance: NA
j_gene: TRBJ1-2
v_gene: TRBV5-4
d_gene: NA
CDR3aa: CASSPGTFNYGYTF
CDR3nt: TGTGCCAGCAGCCCCGGGACATTTAACTATGGCTACACCTTC

abundance: NA
j_gene: TRBJ2-1
v_gene: TRBV5-6
d_gene: TRBD2
CDR3aa: CASSLISLAGGSYNEQFF
CDR3nt: TGTGCCAGCAGCTTGATTAGTCTAGCGGGAGGGTCCTACAATGAGCAGTTCTTC

abundance: NA
j_gene: TRBJ1-6
v_gene: TRBV11-2
d_gene: NA
CDR3aa: CASSRGSGNSPLHF
CDR3nt: TGTGCCAGCAGCCGCGGGTCGGGCAATTCACCCCTCCACTTT

abundance: NA
j_gene: TRBJ2-7
v_gene: TRBV7-2
d_gene: TRBD1
CDR3aa: CASSLYTGGPYEQYF
CDR3nt: TGTGCCAGCAGCTTATACACAGGGGGCCCCTACGAGCAGTACTTC

abundance: few
j_gene: TRBJ2-3
v_gene: TRBV12-3/TRBV12-4
d_gene: TRBD2
CDR3aa: CASSFSLAGKYF
CDR3nt: TGTGCCAGCAGTTTCAGCCTAGCGGGTAAATATTTT

abundance: NA
j_gene: TRBJ2-3
v_gene: TRBV7-2
d_gene: TRBD1
CDR3aa: CASSADRGGADTQYF
CDR3nt: TGTGCCAGCAGCGCCGACAGGGGTGGGGCAGATACGCAGTATTTT

abundance: NA
j_gene: TRBJ1-4
v_gene: TRBV7-2
d_gene: NA
CDR3aa: CASSSEAISETEKLFF
CDR3nt: TGTGCCAGCAGCTCGGAGGCGATTTCCGAAACCGAAAAACTGTTTTTT

abundance: NA
j_gene: TRBJ2-1
v_gene: TRBV15
d_gene: NA
CDR3aa: CATSRAVYNEQFF
CDR3nt: TGTGCCACCAGCCGAGCGGTTTACAATGAGCAGTTCTTC

abundance: NA
j_gene: TRBJ1-1
v_gene: TRBV28
d_gene: NA
CDR3aa: CASLPHRDTEAFF
CDR3nt: TGTGCCAGCCTCCCCCACCGGGACACTGAAGCTTTCTTT

abundance: few
j_gene: TRBJ1-2
v_gene: TRBV29-1
d_gene: NA
CDR3aa: CSVEDRDLAGYGYTF
CDR3nt: TGCAGCGTTGAAGATCGGGACTTGGCGGGATATGGCTACACCTTC

abundance: NA
j_gene: TRBJ2-1
v_gene: TRBV4-3
d_gene: TRBD1
CDR3aa: CASSRRDRGVDEQFF
CDR3nt: TGCGCCAGCAGCCGCCGGGACAGGGGAGTCGATGAGCAGTTCTTC

abundance: NA
j_gene: TRBJ2-2
v_gene: TRBV7-9
d_gene: TRBD1
CDR3aa: CASSSPGGELGELFF
CDR3nt: TGTGCCAGCAGCTCCCCAGGGGGCGAATTAGGGGAGCTGTTTTTT

abundance: NA
j_gene: TRBJ2-2
v_gene: TRBV29-1
d_gene: NA
CDR3aa: CSVQAGTGELFF
CDR3nt: TGCAGCGTCCAGGCGGGGACCGGGGAGCTGTTTTTT

abundance: few
j_gene: TRBJ2-7
v_gene: TRBV4-3
d_gene: TRBD2
CDR3aa: CASSLQLAGGPYEQYF
CDR3nt: TGCGCCAGCAGCCTCCAACTAGCGGGAGGACCCTACGAGCAGTACTTC

abundance: NA
j_gene: TRBJ2-3
v_gene: TRBV27
d_gene: TRBD2
CDR3aa: CASSSHIAGMTDTQYF
CDR3nt: TGTGCCAGCAGTTCCCACATAGCGGGAATGACAGATACGCAGTATTTT